This T cell receptor beta chain was found in a study of PD-1 blockade in classical Hodgkin lymphoma. Overall study results and limits: Nothing has yet pinned down what causes the repertoire differences, possibly disease activity or prior therapy. CD8+ TCR diversity did not rise significantly by C4D1, unlike CD4+.

Libraries were prepared by immunoSEQ multiplex PCR; TCRdb keeps only in-frame clonotypes and omits some of them. In the table there are about 22,000 clones, around 81% of which are singletons. All the patients suffered relapse after autologous stem cell transplantation, and brentuximab vedotin exposure differed. Germline CDR1 SGHRS, CDR2 YFSETQ. The CDR3 has 15 residues. Of note for this clone: Its cognate antigen is unknown. One junction end disagrees with the germline gene, perhaps due to a read error.

This specimen consisted of peripheral blood mononuclear cells (PBMCs), obtained before the second cycle of nivolumab. This TCR was recovered from a human donor with classical Hodgkin lymphoma. The chain has TRBV5-1 and TRBJ1-3; D is perhaps TRBD1 (5 bases). CDR3 region: CASSSLQGSGNTIYF. The CDR3 nucleotides are TGTGCCAGCAGCTCGCTTCAGGGATCGGGAAACACCATATATTTT.